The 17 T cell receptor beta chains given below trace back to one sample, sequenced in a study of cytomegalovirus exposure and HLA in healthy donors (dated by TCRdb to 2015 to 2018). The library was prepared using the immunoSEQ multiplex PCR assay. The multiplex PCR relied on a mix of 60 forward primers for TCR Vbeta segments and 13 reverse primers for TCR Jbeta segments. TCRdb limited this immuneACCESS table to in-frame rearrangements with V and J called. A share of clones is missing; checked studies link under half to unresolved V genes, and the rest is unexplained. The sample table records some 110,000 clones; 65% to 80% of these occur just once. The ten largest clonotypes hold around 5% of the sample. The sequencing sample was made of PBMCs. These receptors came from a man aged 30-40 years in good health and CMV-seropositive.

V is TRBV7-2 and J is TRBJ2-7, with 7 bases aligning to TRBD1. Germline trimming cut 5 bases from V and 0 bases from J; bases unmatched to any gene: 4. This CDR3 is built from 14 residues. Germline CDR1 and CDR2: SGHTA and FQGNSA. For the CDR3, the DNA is TGTGCCAGCAGCCTTAGACAGGGCTCCTACGAGCAGTACTTC. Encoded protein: CASSLRQGSYEQYF.

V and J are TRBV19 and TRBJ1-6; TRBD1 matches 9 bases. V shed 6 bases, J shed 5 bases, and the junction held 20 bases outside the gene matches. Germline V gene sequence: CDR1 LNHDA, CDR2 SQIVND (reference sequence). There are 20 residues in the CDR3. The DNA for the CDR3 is TGTGCCAGTAGCAGAATAATGGGACAGGGCACCTTGAGGAATAATTCACCCCTCCACTTT. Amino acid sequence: CASSRIMGQGTLRNNSPLHF.

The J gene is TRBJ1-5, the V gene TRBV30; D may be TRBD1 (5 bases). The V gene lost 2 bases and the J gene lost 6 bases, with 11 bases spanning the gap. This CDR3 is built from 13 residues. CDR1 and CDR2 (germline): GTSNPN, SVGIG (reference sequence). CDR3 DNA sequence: TGTGCCTGGAGTCCGGGGGTGGGTCAGCCCCAGCATTTT. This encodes CAWSPGVGQPQHF.

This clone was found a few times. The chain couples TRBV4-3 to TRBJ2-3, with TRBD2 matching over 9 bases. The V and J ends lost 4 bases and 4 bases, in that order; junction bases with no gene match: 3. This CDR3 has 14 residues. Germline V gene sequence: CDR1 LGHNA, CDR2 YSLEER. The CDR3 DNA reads TGCGCCAGCAGCCCAGGGACTAGCTCAGATACGCAGTATTTT. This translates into CASSPGTSSDTQYF.

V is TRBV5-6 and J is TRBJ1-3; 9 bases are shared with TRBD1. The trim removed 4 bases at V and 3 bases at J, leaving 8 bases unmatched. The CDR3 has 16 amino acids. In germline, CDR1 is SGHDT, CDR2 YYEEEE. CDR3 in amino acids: CASSLFGTGNGNTIYF. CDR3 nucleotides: TGTGCCAGCAGCCTTTTCGGGACAGGGAATGGAAACACCATATATTTT.

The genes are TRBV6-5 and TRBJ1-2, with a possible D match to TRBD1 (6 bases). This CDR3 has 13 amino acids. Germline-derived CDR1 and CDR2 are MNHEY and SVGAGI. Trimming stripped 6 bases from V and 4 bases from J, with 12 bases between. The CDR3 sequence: CASRATGVYGYTF. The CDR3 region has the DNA TGTGCCAGCAGGGCGACAGGCGTCTATGGCTACACCTTC.

The CDR3 DNA follows: TGCGCCACCGCGAGCGGGGGGAACACCGGGGAGCTGTTTTTT. Its translation: CATASGGNTGELFF. The V and J genes are TRBV5-1 and TRBJ2-2, with 8 bases that match TRBD2. V dropped 9 bases and J dropped 1; count of bases not matched to a gene: 5. The germline gives CDR1 SGHRS, CDR2 YFSETQ. The CDR3 length is 14 residues.

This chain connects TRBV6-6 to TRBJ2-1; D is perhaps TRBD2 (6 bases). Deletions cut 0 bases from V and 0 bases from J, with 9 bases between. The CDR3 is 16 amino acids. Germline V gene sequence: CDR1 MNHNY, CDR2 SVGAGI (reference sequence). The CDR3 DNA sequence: TGTGCCAGCAGTTACTCGACGCGGGGCTCCTACAATGAGCAGTTCTTC. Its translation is CASSYSTRGSYNEQFF.

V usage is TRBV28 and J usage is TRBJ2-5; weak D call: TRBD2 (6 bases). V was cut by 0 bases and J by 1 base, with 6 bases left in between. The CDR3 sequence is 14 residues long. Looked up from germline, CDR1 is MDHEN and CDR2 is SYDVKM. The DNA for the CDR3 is TGTGCCAGCAGTTTATGGGGGGGCCAAGAGACCCAGTACTTC. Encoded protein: CASSLWGGQETQYF.

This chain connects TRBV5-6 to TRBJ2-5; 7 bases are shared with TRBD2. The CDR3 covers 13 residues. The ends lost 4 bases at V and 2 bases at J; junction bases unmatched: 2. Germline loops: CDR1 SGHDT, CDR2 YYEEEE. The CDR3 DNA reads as TGTGCCAGCAGCGGGGGACTACAAGAGACCCAGTACTTC. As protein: CASSGGLQETQYF.

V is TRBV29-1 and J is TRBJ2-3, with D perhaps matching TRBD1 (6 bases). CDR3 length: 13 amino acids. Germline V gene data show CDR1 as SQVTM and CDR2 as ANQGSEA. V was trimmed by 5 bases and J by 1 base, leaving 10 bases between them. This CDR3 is CSVQWTGTDTQYF. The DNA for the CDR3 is TGCAGCGTTCAGTGGACAGGCACAGATACGCAGTATTTT.

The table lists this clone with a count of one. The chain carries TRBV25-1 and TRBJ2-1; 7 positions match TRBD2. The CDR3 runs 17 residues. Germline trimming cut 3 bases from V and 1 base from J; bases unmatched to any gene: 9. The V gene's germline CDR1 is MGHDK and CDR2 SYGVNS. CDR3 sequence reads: CASSDTAGLRSYNEQFF. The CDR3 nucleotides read TGTGCCAGCAGTGACACAGCGGGACTCCGGTCCTACAATGAGCAGTTCTTC.

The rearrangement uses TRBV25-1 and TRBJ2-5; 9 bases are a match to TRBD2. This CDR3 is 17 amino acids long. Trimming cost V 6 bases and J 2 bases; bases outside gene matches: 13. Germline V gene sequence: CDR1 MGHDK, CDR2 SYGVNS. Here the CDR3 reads CASSPLGSSGGQETQYF. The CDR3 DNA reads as TGTGCCAGCAGCCCATTGGGTTCCAGCGGGGGGCAAGAGACCCAGTACTTC.

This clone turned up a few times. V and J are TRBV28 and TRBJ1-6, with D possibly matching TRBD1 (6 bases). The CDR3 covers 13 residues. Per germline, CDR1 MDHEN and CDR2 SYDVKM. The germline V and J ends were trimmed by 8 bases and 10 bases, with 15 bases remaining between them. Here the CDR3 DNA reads TGTGCCAGCCGCAGGGGCCCTCGGTCACCCCTCCACTTT. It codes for CASRRGPRSPLHF.

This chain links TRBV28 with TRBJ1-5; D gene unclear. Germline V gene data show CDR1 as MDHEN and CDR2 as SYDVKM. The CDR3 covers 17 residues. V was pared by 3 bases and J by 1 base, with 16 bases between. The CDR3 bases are TGTGCCAGCAGTTTGGAGGTGAGTGGCCGAAGCAATCAGCCCCAGCATTTT. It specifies CASSLEVSGRSNQPQHF.

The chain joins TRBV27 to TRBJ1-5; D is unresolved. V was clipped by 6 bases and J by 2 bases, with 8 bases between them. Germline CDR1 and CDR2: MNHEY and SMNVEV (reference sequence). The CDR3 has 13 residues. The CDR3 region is CASSHQGNQPQHF. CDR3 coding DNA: TGTGCCAGCAGCCACCAGGGCAATCAGCCCCAGCATTTT.

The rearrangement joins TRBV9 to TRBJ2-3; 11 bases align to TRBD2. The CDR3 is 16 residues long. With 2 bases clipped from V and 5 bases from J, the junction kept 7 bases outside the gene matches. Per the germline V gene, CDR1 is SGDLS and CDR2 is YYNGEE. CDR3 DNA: TGTGCCAGCAGCGTGACGACTAGCGGGGCGATAGATACGCAGTATTTT. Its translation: CASSVTTSGAIDTQYF.